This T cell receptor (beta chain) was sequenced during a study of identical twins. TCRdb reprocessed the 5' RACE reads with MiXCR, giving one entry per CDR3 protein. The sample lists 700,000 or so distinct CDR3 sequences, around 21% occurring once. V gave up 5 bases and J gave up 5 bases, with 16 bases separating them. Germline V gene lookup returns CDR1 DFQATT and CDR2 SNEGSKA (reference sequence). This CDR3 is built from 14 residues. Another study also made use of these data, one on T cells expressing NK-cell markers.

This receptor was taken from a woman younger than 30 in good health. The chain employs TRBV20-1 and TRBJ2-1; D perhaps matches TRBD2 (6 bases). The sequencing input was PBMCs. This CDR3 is CSAGRGEEDNEQFF. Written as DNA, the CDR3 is TGCAGTGCTGGGAGAGGGGAGGAGGACAATGAGCAGTTCTTC.